Presented here are 2 T cell receptor beta chains from one specimen sequenced in a study of control samples from healthy donors and cancer patients. Sequenced by immunoSEQ multiplex PCR; TCRdb stores in-frame clones only, minus some. Of around 89,000 clones in the sample, roughly 78% were seen once. Sequenced input: blood. Receptors were obtained from an older woman in good health.

This clone was seen only once. This chain connects TRBV27 to TRBJ2-3, with TRBD1 matching 12 bases. Germline CDR1 is MNHEY and CDR2 is SMNVEV (reference sequence). The CDR3 spans 15 residues. The V segment lost 7 bases and the J segment 5 bases; nucleotides outside the gene matches: 7. The CDR3 loop is CASNLGTGGRDTQYF. The CDR3 DNA reads TGTGCCAGCAATCTCGGGACAGGGGGCAGAGATACGCAGTATTTT.

V usage is TRBV3-1 (or the pseudogene TRBV3-2) and J usage is TRBJ2-6; D remains unclear. This CDR3 has 14 residues. Trimming cost V 3 bases and J 0 bases, with 3 bases left between them. Germline V lookup: CDR1 LGHDT, CDR2 YNNKEL (reference sequence). DNA for the CDR3: TGTGCCAGCAGCCAGAGCTCTGGGGCCAACGTCCTGACTTTC. This gives the protein CASSQSSGANVLTF.